This T cell receptor beta chain was observed in a study of post-analysis software for immune sequencing data. Turning to the study itself: Several disease courses (relapsing-remitting, secondary progressive and progressive-relapsing) of multiple sclerosis were included.

General observations from the study: The F measure placed samples prepared in the same batch into strongly shared clusters. Five TRBV segments, TRBV5-6, TRBV5-1 and TRBV20-1 among them, were found more frequent in patients than controls. The normalized Chao1 diversity of multiple sclerosis patients was significantly lower than that of controls.

Details on this clonotype: Its antigen is not identified.

Unique molecular identifiers tagged the TCR beta cDNA libraries. When about 1 to 11 million T cells were used, they gave about 540,000 cDNA molecules. TCRdb passed the PCR reads through MiXCR, listing each CDR3 protein once. The sample has hundreds of thousands of distinct CDR3 sequences, about 60% seen once. This CDR3 comprises 13 residues. Per the germline V gene, CDR1 is SGHNT and CDR2 is YYREEE (reference sequence). The ends lost 7 bases at V and 13 bases at J; junction bases unmatched: 10. Sequenced sample: blood. V usage is TRBV5-4 and J usage is TRBJ2-1; 11 bases map to TRBD2. The source is a girl aged 2 to 9 with multiple sclerosis. The CDR3 sequence is CASGPSGGLSQFF. As DNA, the CDR3 is TGTGCCAGCGGTCCTAGCGGGGGGCTCAGTCAGTTCTTC.